This entry lists 25 T cell receptor beta chains sequenced from one sample in a study of shared clonotypes between healthy human individuals. Assay used: immunoSEQ multiplex PCR; TCRdb lists only in-frame clones, some missing. Here the sample spans 2 million to 3 million clones, roughly 92% being singletons. Material: naive CD4+ T cells sorted from blood. Noted subset: CD45RA+ positively selected. The receptor set was obtained from a man between 18 and 35 years old in good health.

This chain joins TRBV18 and TRBJ2-7; the match to TRBD2 covers 9 bases. Losses at the gene ends were 4 bases for V and 0 bases for J; bases not matched to a gene: 7. Germline CDR1 reads KGHSH; CDR2 reads LQKENI. The CDR3 totals 16 residues. The CDR3 protein is CASSRSGSGSSYEQYF. CDR3 sequence (DNA): TGTGCCAGCTCACGTTCGGGTAGCGGGAGCTCCTACGAGCAGTACTTC.

Note on this clone: The sample has other DNA sequences that encode this CDR3 too. The genes are TRBV27 and TRBJ1-1; tentative D call: TRBD1 (5 bases). Germline-derived CDR1 and CDR2 are MNHEY and SMNVEV (reference sequence). This CDR3 contains 14 residues. The V gene lost 0 bases and the J gene lost 1 base, with 6 bases spanning the gap. The CDR3 region is CASSLSGGNTEAFF. CDR3 bases: TGTGCCAGCAGTTTATCCGGGGGGAACACTGAAGCTTTCTTT.

This chain joins TRBV19 and TRBJ2-1, with 7 bases lining up with TRBD1. CDR1 and CDR2 (germline): LNHDA, SQIVND (reference sequence). V dropped 4 bases and J dropped 7; count of bases not matched to a gene: 13. This CDR3 is 16 amino acids long. The CDR3 sequence: CASSRERTGVGNEQFF. CDR3 nucleotide sequence: TGTGCCAGTAGTAGGGAGAGGACAGGTGTGGGAAATGAGCAGTTCTTC.

The V and J genes are TRBV7-9 and TRBJ2-7, with TRBD2 matching over 14 bases. Losses at the gene ends were 5 bases for V and 2 bases for J; bases not matched to a gene: 5. The length of the CDR3 is 16 residues. Germline V lookup: CDR1 SEHNR, CDR2 FQNEAQ (reference sequence). The CDR3 reads CASSPGLAGGTYEQYF. The CDR3 DNA follows: TGTGCCAGCAGCCCTGGACTAGCGGGAGGCACCTACGAGCAGTACTTC.

The chain has TRBV7-2 and TRBJ2-7, with 7 bases aligning to TRBD1. There are 13 residues in the CDR3. Germline loops: CDR1 SGHTA, CDR2 FQGNSA. The V segment lost 4 bases and the J segment 3 bases; nucleotides outside the gene matches: 3. The CDR3 DNA sequence: TGTGCCAGCAGCTCCGGGGACAGCTACGAGCAGTACTTC. Its translation: CASSSGDSYEQYF.

V usage is TRBV5-4 and J usage is TRBJ2-7; D gene unclear. The V gene's germline CDR1 is SGHNT and CDR2 YYREEE (reference sequence). Trimming cost V 2 bases and J 7 bases, with 13 bases left between them. This CDR3 has 13 residues. CDR3 loop: CASSFPPGTEQYF. CDR3 in DNA: TGTGCCAGCAGCTTCCCCCCAGGTACGGAGCAGTACTTC.

The gene calls are TRBV18 and TRBJ1-6; 10 positions match TRBD1. Germline CDR1 is KGHSH and CDR2 is LQKENI. The CDR3 totals 14 residues. V was clipped by 6 bases and J by 17 bases; unmatched bases: 13. CDR3 region: CASSPGTGAPAVHF. Written as DNA, the CDR3 is TGTGCCAGCTCGCCCGGGACAGGGGCTCCAGCGGTCCACTTT. The complete variable domain, with remaining parts taken from reference TRBV18 and TRBJ1-6, reads NAGVMQNPRHLVRRRGQEARLRCSPMKGHSHVYWYRQLPEEGLKFMVYLQKENIIDESGMPKERFSAEFPKEGPSILRIQQVVRGDSAAYFCASSPGTGAPAVHFGNGTRLTVT.

The chain has TRBV30 and TRBJ1-4, with no clear D. V was pared by 4 bases and J by 0 bases, with 6 bases between. From germline, CDR1 is GTSNPN and CDR2 SVGIG (reference sequence). The CDR3 sequence is 13 residues long. The CDR3 sequence: CAWNLPTNEKLFF. For the CDR3, the DNA is TGTGCCTGGAATCTCCCAACTAATGAAAAACTGTTTTTT. The entire variable domain, with the rest obtained from reference TRBV30 and TRBJ1-4, is as follows: SQTIHQWPATLVQPVGSPLSLECTVEGTSNPNLYWYRQAAGRGLQLLFYSVGIGQISSEVPQNLSASRPQDRQFILSSKKLLLSDSGFYLCAWNLPTNEKLFFGSGTQLSVL.

The chain uses TRBV7-9 and TRBJ2-2; the match to TRBD2 covers 7 bases. CDR3 size: 17 residues. CDR1 and CDR2 from the germline V gene are SEHNR and FQNEAQ (reference sequence). V shed 5 bases, J shed 0 bases, and the junction held 9 bases outside the gene matches. CDR3 amino acids: CASSPKGGATNTGELFF. The CDR3 DNA sequence: TGTGCCAGCAGCCCAAAGGGAGGGGCGACGAACACCGGGGAGCTGTTTTTT.

This clone was seen just once. The chain has TRBV11-2 and TRBJ1-5; D not certain. Deletions cut 0 bases from V and 12 bases from J, with 6 bases between. This CDR3 has 11 amino acids. Germline V gene lookup returns CDR1 SGHAT and CDR2 FQNNGV. The CDR3 reads CASSLDTVQHF. CDR3 nucleotides: TGTGCCAGCAGCTTAGATACAGTCCAGCATTTT. Using reference TRBV11-2 and TRBJ1-5 for the parts outside the CDR3, the full variable domain is EAGVAQSPRYKIIEKRQSVAFWCNPISGHATLYWYQQILGQGPKLLIQFQNNGVVDDSQLPKDRFSAERLKGVDSTLKIQPAKLEDSAVYLCASSLDTVQHFGDGTRLSIL.

The chain is built from TRBV11-2 and TRBJ2-2, with 7 nucleotides matching TRBD1. Germline CDR1 is SGHAT and CDR2 is FQNNGV. This CDR3 spans 18 amino acids. J lost 0 bases, V lost 3 bases, and 10 bases had no gene match. The DNA for the CDR3 is TGTGCCAGCAGCTTCGCAGTGACAGGGAGCGCGAACACCGGGGAGCTGTTTTTT. As protein: CASSFAVTGSANTGELFF.

This clone was counted only a few times. This sample also contains other DNA sequences that code for the same CDR3. This rearrangement joins TRBV5-1 to TRBJ1-2; D is perhaps TRBD1 (5 bases). CDR1 is SGHRS, CDR2 YFSETQ, per germline. CDR3 length: 13 residues. V dropped 3 bases and J dropped 3 bases, with 9 bases sitting between them. The CDR3 coding sequence is TGCGCCAGCAGCTCCGGGACGGACTATGGCTACACCTTC. Its translation: CASSSGTDYGYTF.

CDR3 sequence: CASSLRGNLNTEAFF. CDR3 sequence (DNA): TGTGCCAGCAGCTTGCGGGGCAACTTGAACACTGAAGCTTTCTTT. This chain joins TRBV5-6 and TRBJ1-1, with D possibly matching TRBD1 (5 bases). Germline CDR1 and CDR2: SGHDT and YYEEEE. The V and J ends lost 1 base and 0 bases respectively, with 10 bases between them. CDR3 length: 15 residues.

This chain connects TRBV30 to TRBJ2-5, with 7 bases aligning to TRBD1. This CDR3 comprises 14 residues. CDR1 is GTSNPN and CDR2 is SVGIG in the germline V gene (reference sequence). Trimming removed 3 bases from V and 14 bases from J; junction bases left unmatched: 18. The CDR3 reads CAWRVTGVSSTPYF. In nucleotides, the CDR3 is TGTGCCTGGAGAGTTACAGGGGTATCGTCAACACCATACTTC.

This clone was seen once. CDR3 coding DNA: TGCGCCAGCAGCTTCAACGACAGGGCCGAGCAGTACTTC. This encodes CASSFNDRAEQYF. V gene TRBV5-1 combines with J gene TRBJ2-7; 7 bases map to TRBD1. This CDR3 is built from 13 residues. Trimming at V came to 2 bases and at J to 6 bases, leaving 5 bases not matched to a gene. Germline V gene data show CDR1 as SGHRS and CDR2 as YFSETQ.

The V call is TRBV5-1, the J call TRBJ2-1, with 7 bases lining up with TRBD1. CDR1 SGHRS and CDR2 YFSETQ come from the germline V gene. V shed 3 bases, J shed 6 bases, and the junction held 12 bases outside the gene matches. This CDR3 has 16 amino acids. The CDR3 region is CASSSQGGRAGNEQFF. The CDR3, as DNA: TGCGCCAGCAGCTCGCAAGGGGGCAGGGCAGGCAATGAGCAGTTCTTC.

V gene TRBV4-1 combines with J gene TRBJ2-6; D gene uncertain. Per the germline V gene, CDR1 is MGHRA and CDR2 is YSYEKL. The CDR3 loop spans 17 amino acids. Trimming removed 2 bases at V and 0 bases at J, with 11 bases between. The CDR3 is CASSQIPASSGANVLTF. The CDR3 nucleotides are TGCGCCAGCAGCCAAATCCCAGCCTCCTCTGGGGCCAACGTCCTGACTTTC.

This clone was seen more than once but under ten times. The DNA for the CDR3 is TGTGCCAGCAGTGACTGGGACAGCCTCTCCTACGAGCAGTACTTC. It encodes CASSDWDSLSYEQYF. The chain combines TRBV2 with TRBJ2-7, with 7 bases lining up with TRBD1. Trimming took 3 bases from V and 0 from J; bases not matched to a gene: 5. The CDR3 extends over 15 amino acids. Per germline, CDR1 SNHLY and CDR2 FYNNEI.

This clone came up once. The genes are TRBV10-1 and TRBJ2-2; D uncertain. Per germline, CDR1 WNHNN and CDR2 SYGVQD (reference sequence). This CDR3 contains 16 residues. Between the trimmed V and J ends, which lost 6 bases and 3 bases, there was a span of 17 bases. The CDR3, as DNA: TGCGCCAGCAGCGAAAATCGAGTATTTGACACCGGGGAGCTGTTTTTT. Translated: CASSENRVFDTGELFF.

On this clone itself: Different DNA sequences within this sample yield the same CDR3. This chain joins TRBV10-3 and TRBJ2-7; 8 positions agree with TRBD1. The CDR3 is 13 amino acids. V was pared by 5 bases and J by 4 bases, with 4 bases of the junction left unmatched. Germline V gene sequence: CDR1 ENHRY, CDR2 SYGVKD. DNA of the CDR3: TGTGCCATCAGTCCTGGACAGGGTTACGAGCAGTACTTC. Translation: CAISPGQGYEQYF.

V gene TRBV2 combines with J gene TRBJ1-5; 7 bases align to TRBD1. With V trimmed by 8 bases and J by 4 bases, 5 bases remained unmatched. Germline V CDR1 and CDR2: SNHLY, FYNNEI. The length of the CDR3 is 13 residues. Here the CDR3 reads CASRDSLNQPQHF. The CDR3 DNA follows: TGTGCCAGCCGGGACAGTTTAAATCAGCCCCAGCATTTT.

This clone was recorded once. The chain employs TRBV2 and TRBJ2-5; D may be TRBD2 (6 bases). Trimming shortened V by 6 bases and J by 5 bases, and 13 bases separated the two germline ends. Germline V lookup: CDR1 SNHLY, CDR2 FYNNEI. The CDR3 is made up of 13 amino acids. The CDR3 sequence: CASSSLALETQYF. The CDR3, as DNA: TGTGCCAGCAGCTCACTAGCCTTGGAGACCCAGTACTTC.

The chain employs TRBV5-6 and TRBJ2-3; tentatively, D is TRBD2 (6 bases). The germline V gene encodes CDR1 SGHDT and CDR2 YYEEEE. The CDR3 length is 14 residues. V shed 2 bases and J shed 0 bases, with 7 bases lying between them. DNA of the CDR3: TGTGCCAGCAGCTTCGCGGGGAGCACAGATACGCAGTATTTT. It is translated as CASSFAGSTDTQYF.

V and J are TRBV9 and TRBJ2-1; 10 bases align to TRBD1. This CDR3 is 15 amino acids long. Unmatched junction bases numbered 4, after V lost 4 bases and J lost 3 bases. The V gene's germline CDR1 is SGDLS and CDR2 YYNGEE. The CDR3 sequence is CASSPDRGFYNEQFF. In nucleotides, the CDR3 is TGTGCCAGCAGCCCGGACAGGGGGTTCTACAATGAGCAGTTCTTC.

Regarding this clone: This sample includes further DNA sequences coding for the same CDR3. The rearrangement links TRBV5-4 to TRBJ2-6; D is undetermined. The CDR3 contains 14 residues. The V and J ends lost 1 base and 3 bases respectively, with 5 bases between them. Germline V gene data show CDR1 as SGHNT and CDR2 as YYREEE (reference sequence). CDR3 sequence: CASSLSSGANVLTF. CDR3 coding DNA: TGTGCCAGCAGCTTGAGTAGTGGGGCCAACGTCCTGACTTTC.